This TCR beta chain emerged from a study of CD8+ T cells in alopecia areata (dated by TCRdb to the late 2010s). About the investigation overall: The treated patients, all with moderate-to-severe alopecia areata, were enrolled in an open-label pilot trial of oral tofacitinib given at 5 to 10 mg twice daily. Clonality in the scalp was compared among normal scalp (n=4), patchy alopecia areata scalp (n=8), and alopecia totalis/universalis scalp (n=8). The RNA source kit depended on sample type: the PAXgene miRNA kit for fixed scalp, the miRNeasy kit for PBMCs, and the RNeasy kit for mouse skin. Patients stayed on tofacitinib for 6 to 18 months and then had 6 months of follow-up off drug so that delayed response and recurrence could be assessed. The SALT score, which quantifies the percentage of affected scalp surface area, was used to measure disease severity in treated patients. Amplification of TCRbeta CDR3 regions was done by immunoSEQ multiplex PCR using 35 Vbeta forward primers and 13 Jbeta reverse primers. Human TCRbeta sequencing covered scalp tissue and sorted CD4+ and CD8+ peripheral blood T cells from patchy and totalis/universalis alopecia areata patients and healthy controls. Biopsies were taken from tofacitinib-treated patients at baseline and again at 4 and 24 weeks into treatment, and several of those patients also had a later scalp biopsy. The study used high-throughput TCRbeta sequencing to examine T cell clonal expansion in alopecia areata, in both the C3H/HeJ mouse model and human patients.

CDR1 MGHRA and CDR2 YSYEKL are derived from the germline V gene. V trim: 3 bases; J trim: 6 bases; unmatched bases: 9. The CDR3 contains 16 residues, cysteine and phenylalanine counted. Left in the record is the CDR3 DNA by itself, 48 bases read in frame from the first base. Receptor amplification or capture employed the immunoSEQ multiplex PCR assay. RNA was extracted from all samples and reverse transcribed into cDNA as template for TCR sequencing. SuperScript III was used for first-strand cDNA synthesis, primed with a 2:1 mix of oligo-dT and random hexamers. A synthetic immune receptor repertoire was used to measure amplification bias, and any remaining bias was corrected computationally. The source study handled its data this way. Raw reads were preprocessed for error removal, and CDR3 was defined according to IMGT conventions as running from the conserved cysteine to phenylalanine. Clonality was computed by normalizing Shannon entropy by log2 of the number of productive unique TCRs and subtracting the result from 1. Whether each scalp clone was CD4 or CD8 was inferred by checking scalp TCRbeta sequences against the CD4 and CD8 repertoires from sorted blood. As stored in TCRdb, this immuneACCESS dataset retains in-frame rearrangements with V and J assigned. A fraction of the clones does not appear; measured against another copy, unresolved V genes explain less than half of the discrepancy, and the remainder lacks a known reason. D and trimming were read from the DNA, whereas the V and J calls and clone size are those reported in that table. This sample is represented by around 150,000 clones; roughly 82% of them were singletons. The ten largest clonotypes hold 20% to 25% of the sample.

This clone was detected only a few times. There is no known antigen for this receptor. No base qualities exist here, and no much larger clone lies one base off it. Study-wide conclusions, independent of this receptor: Many expanded lesional clones were found to persist in scalp and blood during tofacitinib treatment, and relapse after treatment cessation may be partly explained by this persistence. Scalp clonality and the number of expanded CD8+ clones among the top 100 scalp clones were significantly decreased by tofacitinib. Shared TCR sequences between patients were less evident than in mice, which may be partly attributable to HLA diversity in the patient population. Unlike mouse skin, where gammadelta T cells dominate, normal human skin contains resident alphabeta T cells that get sequenced too, which complicates analysis of the scalp TCR repertoire. Compared with normal scalp, lesional scalp had higher clonality and more expanded CD8+ clones, particularly in alopecia totalis/universalis, a pattern that suggests antigenic drive. Because the treated cohort was small and included a single nonresponder, larger studies are needed to assess links between baseline CD8+ expansion and response.

Per the publication, the time point label means: 4 weeks on oral tofacitinib. The sample's treatment or condition label, decoded: oral pan-JAK inhibitor, 5-10 mg twice daily. Lesional scalp punch biopsies and peripheral blood were obtained from alopecia areata patients. PBMCs were separated by density centrifugation and stained for CD3, CD4 and CD8, after which CD4+ and CD8+ T cells were sorted on a FACSAria. The source material was CD8+ T cells sorted from blood, sampled at week 4, from a patient treated with tofacitinib. This sequence originates from a human donor with alopecia areata. The chain links TRBV4-1 with TRBJ1-5, and TRBD1 matches 9 of the central bases. The CDR3 region: CASSQERTGGTQPQHF. In nucleotide form, the sequence is TGCGCCAGCAGCCAGGAAAGAACAGGGGGCACTCAGCCCCAGCATTTT.